This entry is about one T cell receptor beta chain. This table comes from immunoSEQ multiplex PCR, and its TCRdb copy is limited to in-frame clones, with some not included. Of over 850,000 clones listed, 70% to 80% are singletons. The data were taken from a study of shared clonotypes between healthy human individuals. This CDR3 contains 14 residues. The germline V gene has CDR1 MNHNS and CDR2 SASEGT. V shed 0 bases and J shed 4 bases, with 10 bases lying between them. The sequenced sample consisted of memory CD4+ T cells from PBMCs. Regarding subset: CD45RA-negative fraction. The source of this sequence is a man aged 18 to 35 in good health. Some clones in this sample may be carry-over from other donors' samples. V and J are TRBV6-1 and TRBJ2-7; D remains ambiguous. CDR3: CASSEAGFLYEQYF. The CDR3 nucleotides read TGTGCCAGCAGTGAAGCAGGCTTCCTTTACGAGCAGTACTTC.